These 12 T cell receptor beta chains came from one sample sequenced in a study of CD8+CD57+ T cells in acquired aplastic anemia (dated by TCRdb to about 2018). Sequencer: Illumina HiSeq 2000. Genomic DNA was used as template for profiling of TCR beta VDJ combinations and CDR3 sequences. Using fastp trimming at Q25 and MiXCR clonotype assembly, TCRdb reanalyzed the public sequencing data and kept in-frame beta chains. Each CDR3 protein gets just one entry, which takes the most common genes and DNA from the rows behind it. The sample records roughly 150,000 distinct CDR3 sequences, around 48% of which are singletons. About 2.6% of the sample comes from the top ten. The patients picked for sequencing were ones in whom flow cytometry had shown an expansion of CD8+CD57+ cells. Sample: sorted CD4+, CD8+, or CD8+CD57+ T cells (not recorded which) from PBMCs. These receptors came from a human donor with aplastic anemia.

The rearrangement uses TRBV24-1 and TRBJ1-1; D is uncertain. Trimming removed 3 bases at V and 10 bases at J, with 11 bases between. Germline V lookup: CDR1 KGHDR, CDR2 SFDVKD. This CDR3 spans 12 amino acids. The CDR3 DNA reads as TGTGCCACCAGTGATGGGCACTTCAGAGCTTTCTTT. The encoded protein is CATSDGHFRAFF.

As to this clonotype: Being one base from a much bigger clone, this may be a read error. J is TRBJ2-1 and V is TRBV5-1; D gene ambiguous. CDR3 length equals 12 residues. The germline V gene encodes CDR1 SGHRS and CDR2 YFSETQ. CDR3 loop: CASSTGLNEQVF. CDR3 nucleotide sequence: TGCGCCAGCTCAACCGGGCTCAATGAGCAGGTCTTC.

As to this clonotype: A junction end diverges from the germline sequence, so it may reflect a read error. V gene TRBV7-9 combines with J gene TRBJ2-1; D is unclear. Germline lookup yields CDR1 SEHNR and CDR2 FQNEAQ (reference sequence). This CDR3 region has 12 residues. The CDR3 loop reads CVSSLEGNEQFF. The CDR3, as DNA: TGTGTCAGCAGCTTAGAAGGGAATGAGCAGTTCTTC.

The chain employs TRBV10-3 and TRBJ2-3; D not certain. Trimming pared 5 bases from V and 1 base from J, leaving 4 bases between. The CDR3 is made up of 12 amino acids. The V gene's germline CDR1 is ENHRY and CDR2 SYGVKD. This chain's CDR3 is CAISQGTDTQYF. Here the CDR3 DNA reads TGTGCCATCAGTCAGGGCACAGATACGCAGTATTTT.

This clonotype appeared many times. The chain joins TRBV7-9 to TRBJ1-1; D is possibly TRBD1 (5 bases). Germline V gives CDR1 SEHNR, CDR2 FQNEAQ (reference sequence). This CDR3 is 13 amino acids long. V lost 6 bases and J lost 1, with 9 bases in between. The CDR3 reads CASSSTGNTEAFF. The CDR3, as DNA: TGTGCCAGCAGTTCTACAGGGAACACTGAAGCTTTCTTT.

The chain is built from TRBV10-3 and TRBJ2-1, with TRBD1 as a possible D gene (5 bases). V was trimmed by 8 bases and J by 4 bases, leaving 18 bases between them. CDR1 is ENHRY and CDR2 is SYGVKD in the germline V gene. CDR3 length: 15 residues. CDR3 bases: TGTGCCATCGCCAAGGGGTCGACAGAATACAATGAGCAGTTCTTC. Its translation: CAIAKGSTEYNEQFF.

This clonotype was seen only a few times. The gene calls are TRBV19 and TRBJ2-7; 8 positions agree with TRBD1. The J segment lost 4 bases and the V segment lost 5 bases, leaving 7 bases of the junction unmatched. The germline V gene encodes CDR1 LNHDA and CDR2 SQIVND (reference sequence). This CDR3 is 14 amino acids long. DNA for the CDR3: TGTGCCAGTAGTGGTCGACAGGGGTGGTACGAGCAGTACTTC. Protein: CASSGRQGWYEQYF.

The V gene is TRBV5-4, the J gene TRBJ1-1; 10 bases align to TRBD1. There are 16 residues in the CDR3. In germline, CDR1 is SGHNT, CDR2 YYREEE (reference sequence). With V trimmed by 0 bases and J by 4 bases, 6 bases remained unmatched. CDR3 DNA sequence: TGTGCCAGCAGCTTGGCCAACGGACAGGGGGGCACTGAAGCTTTCTTT. It encodes CASSLANGQGGTEAFF. Variable domain in full (rest from reference TRBV5-4 and TRBJ1-1): ETGVTQSPTHLIKTRGQQVTLRCSSQSGHNTVSWYQQALGQGPQFIFQYYREEENGRGNFPPRFSGLQFPNYSSELNVNALELDDSALYLCASSLANGQGGTEAFFGQGTRLTVV.

This clonotype was seen at least ten times. The genes are TRBV19 and TRBJ2-1, with D tentatively TRBD2 (5 bases). The CDR3 covers 14 residues. Germline V gene lookup returns CDR1 LNHDA and CDR2 SQIVND (reference sequence). The V and J ends lost 5 bases and 2 bases respectively, with 10 bases between them. In DNA, the CDR3 is TGTGCCAGTAGTCGAAGCGGAACCTACAATGAGCAGTTCTTC. Translating gives CASSRSGTYNEQFF.

The V call is TRBV12-3 or TRBV12-4, the J call TRBJ2-5, with 9 bases fitting TRBD2. The CDR3 length is 19 residues. The V segment lost 2 bases and the J segment 4 bases; nucleotides outside the gene matches: 17. The CDR3 coding sequence is TGTGCCAGCAGTTTACAATATGGGGGGGGGCTAGCGGGACGAGAGACCCAGTACTTC. It codes for CASSLQYGGGLAGRETQYF.

This clonotype was recorded at least ten times. This chain uses TRBV2 with TRBJ1-5, with TRBD1 as a possible D gene (6 bases). Per germline, CDR1 SNHLY and CDR2 FYNNEI. CDR3 length: 11 amino acids. The V end lost 7 bases, the J end lost 11 bases, and 12 bases lay between the germline ends. CDR3: CASIDRGTQHF. The CDR3 region has the DNA TGTGCCAGCATTGATAGGGGGACCCAGCATTTT.

There are a few counts of this clonotype. The chain carries TRBV4-2 and TRBJ1-1; the match to TRBD1 covers 8 bases. Germline assignment: CDR1 LGHNA and CDR2 YNFKEQ. The CDR3 has 15 residues. The trim removed 0 bases at V and 4 bases at J, leaving 4 bases unmatched. The CDR3 reads CASSQDRGRLTEAFF. DNA for the CDR3: TGTGCCAGCAGCCAAGACAGGGGGCGCCTCACTGAAGCTTTCTTT.